This TCR beta chain was identified in a study of read filtering for tumor transcriptome and immune sequencing. At the level of the study: RNA-seq yielded only about 75 to 1,300 TCR reads, IR-seq about 4 to 10.27 million.

This clonotype showed up many times. Germline CDR1 and CDR2: MNHEY and SVGAGI. The CDR3 runs to 11 residues. The ends were cut back, 9 bases at V and 5 bases at J, with 10 bases in the middle. From about 400 ng of RNA, a library with molecular barcoded alpha/delta and beta/gamma adaptors was made. From the reads, TCRdb called clonotypes with MiXCR, one entry per CDR3 protein. The sample has 40,000 or so distinct CDR3 sequences; over 11% are singletons. The rearrangement uses TRBV6-5 and TRBJ2-5, with D perhaps matching TRBD1 (5 bases). This TCR came from a donor at least 40 years old with multiple myeloma. Sequencing was performed on a population of CD138-negative cells sorted from bone marrow. As DNA, the CDR3 is TGTGCCAGTAAGGGGTTCGAGACCCAGTACTTC. Amino acid sequence: CASKGFETQYF.